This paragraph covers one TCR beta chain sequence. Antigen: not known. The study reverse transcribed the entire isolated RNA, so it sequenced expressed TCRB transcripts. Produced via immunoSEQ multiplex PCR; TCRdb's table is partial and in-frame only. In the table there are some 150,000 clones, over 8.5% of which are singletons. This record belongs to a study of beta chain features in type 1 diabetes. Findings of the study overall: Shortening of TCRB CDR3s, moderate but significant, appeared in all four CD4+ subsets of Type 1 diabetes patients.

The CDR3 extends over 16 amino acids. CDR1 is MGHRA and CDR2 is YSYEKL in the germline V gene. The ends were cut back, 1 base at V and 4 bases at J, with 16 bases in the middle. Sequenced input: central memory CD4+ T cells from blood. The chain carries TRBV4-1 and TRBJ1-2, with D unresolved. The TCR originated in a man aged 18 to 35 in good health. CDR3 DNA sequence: TGCGCCAGCAGCCAAGTTCTAGGAGGGAGGGTCTATGGCTACACCTTC. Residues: CASSQVLGGRVYGYTF.